Listed here are 21 T cell receptor beta chains from one sample, sequenced in a study of Ad26.COV2.S vaccination and SARS-CoV-2 variants. Treatment: some 20 received Ad26.COV2.S at low or high dose, single or two shots; about 5 received placebo; per-sample allocation not given. Following the first vaccine or placebo injection, samples were taken on day 63. Some clones are missing from TCRdb's copy, which holds only in-frame ones; the method was immunoSEQ multiplex PCR. The profile shows fewer than 400,000 clones, about 85% of them singletons. The sequences come from peripheral blood, collected in a trial of Ad26.COV2.S vaccine versus placebo. All receptors derive from a person between 18 and 65 years old who received the Ad26.COV2.S COVID-19 vaccine or a placebo.

The chain has TRBV7-2 and TRBJ2-1; D is unresolved. The germline V gene encodes CDR1 SGHTA and CDR2 FQGNSA. This CDR3 has 14 residues. Trimming removed 1 base at V and 0 bases at J, with 4 bases between. The CDR3 spells CASSLVASYNEQFF. The CDR3 nucleotides are TGTGCCAGCAGCTTAGTAGCCTCCTACAATGAGCAGTTCTTC.

In this sample, this clone turned up a few times. The chain carries TRBV19 and TRBJ1-1; D remains unclear. The V end lost 5 bases, the J end lost 3 bases, and 16 bases lay between the germline ends. The CDR3 runs to 15 residues. Germline loops: CDR1 LNHDA, CDR2 SQIVND (reference sequence). CDR3 region: CASSPVGGYYTEAFF. Written as DNA, the CDR3 is TGTGCCAGTAGTCCCGTTGGAGGGTATTACACTGAAGCTTTCTTT.

V is TRBV5-1 and J is TRBJ1-6; no reliable D call. CDR1 and CDR2 (germline): SGHRS, YFSETQ. The CDR3 extends over 15 amino acids. The V end lost 2 bases, the J end lost 7 bases, and 13 bases lay between the germline ends. Here the CDR3 DNA reads TGCGCCAGCAGCTTATCGGGGTCTGGAAATTCACCCCTCCACTTT. It encodes CASSLSGSGNSPLHF.

The chain joins TRBV15 to TRBJ1-1, with D perhaps matching TRBD1 (5 bases). This CDR3 is 16 amino acids long. V was trimmed by 3 bases and J by 1 base, leaving 15 bases between them. Germline V gene sequence: CDR1 LNHNV, CDR2 YYDKDF (reference sequence). CDR3 DNA sequence: TGTGCCACCAGCAGCCCCCGGGGCAGCACGAACACTGAAGCTTTCTTT. Translating it yields CATSSPRGSTNTEAFF. The whole variable domain, filled in from reference TRBV15 and TRBJ1-1, reads DAMVIQNPRYQVTQFGKPVTLSCSQTLNHNVMYWYQQKSSQAPKLLFHYYDKDFNNEADTPDNFQSRRPNTSFCFLDIRSPGLGDTAMYLCATSSPRGSTNTEAFFGQGTRLTVV.

The J gene is TRBJ1-2, the V gene TRBV3-1 (or the pseudogene TRBV3-2), with D uncertain. Per the germline V gene, CDR1 is LGHDT and CDR2 is YNNKEL (reference sequence). Trimming took 5 bases from V and 8 from J, leaving 15 bases between them. The CDR3 consists of 13 residues. CDR3 region: CASSFQILTGYTF. In nucleotides, the CDR3 is TGTGCCAGCAGCTTCCAAATACTTACCGGCTACACCTTC.

A few counts support this clone. The rearrangement joins TRBV4-2 to TRBJ1-4; D is unclear. V was shortened by 5 bases and J by 0 bases, with 10 bases between the two germline ends. Germline V gene lookup returns CDR1 LGHNA and CDR2 YNFKEQ. The CDR3 length is 15 residues. The CDR3 sequence is CASSVREATNEKLFF. The CDR3 DNA reads as TGTGCCAGCAGCGTCCGGGAAGCAACTAATGAAAAACTGTTTTTT.

The chain has TRBV4-2 and TRBJ1-5; D gene uncertain. The CDR3 is made up of 15 amino acids. The V gene's germline CDR1 is LGHNA and CDR2 YNFKEQ. With 1 base removed from V and 0 bases from J, the gap between germline ends came to 7 bases. The CDR3 loop reads CASSQGSYSNQPQHF. CDR3 DNA: TGTGCCAGCAGCCAAGGGAGTTATAGCAATCAGCCCCAGCATTTT.

This clone was seen only once. The V and J genes are TRBV10-2 and TRBJ2-5, with no clear D. Germline CDR1 reads WSHSY; CDR2 reads SAAADI. V gave up 5 bases and J gave up 2 bases, with 6 bases separating them. The CDR3 consists of 12 residues. CDR3 protein: CASSSDQETQYF. The DNA of the CDR3 is TGCGCCAGCAGTAGCGATCAAGAGACCCAGTACTTC.

The rearrangement links TRBV18 to TRBJ2-2, with TRBD1 matching 7 bases. The V segment lost 2 bases and the J segment 3 bases; nucleotides outside the gene matches: 9. CDR1 and CDR2 from the germline V gene are KGHSH and LQKENI. The length of the CDR3 is 17 residues. The CDR3 protein is CASSPSRQGPYTGELFF. CDR3 sequence (DNA): TGTGCCAGCTCACCATCACGACAGGGCCCTTACACCGGGGAGCTGTTTTTT.

A single count supports this clone. The V call is TRBV15, the J call TRBJ1-3, with D unresolved. CDR3 length: 12 residues. V was clipped by 8 bases and J by 4 bases, with 9 bases between them. Germline V CDR1 and CDR2: LNHNV, YYDKDF (reference sequence). The chain's CDR3 is CATSPGGNTIYF. CDR3 sequence (DNA): TGTGCCACCTCGCCGGGCGGAAACACCATATATTTT.

The chain has TRBV11-3 and TRBJ2-5; D is perhaps TRBD2 (5 bases). CDR1 is SGHNT, CDR2 YENEEA, per germline. The CDR3 totals 13 residues. V lost 4 bases to trimming and J lost 2 bases, with 8 bases between them. This chain's CDR3 is CASSYPGQETQYF. Here the CDR3 DNA reads TGTGCCAGCAGCTACCCGGGGCAAGAGACCCAGTACTTC.

The rearrangement uses TRBV6-4 and TRBJ2-1; D is possibly TRBD2 (6 bases). The ends were cut back, 4 bases at V and 7 bases at J, with 17 bases in the middle. Germline CDR1 MRHNA, CDR2 SNTAGT. This CDR3 is 15 amino acids long. The CDR3 nucleotides read TGTGCCAGCAGTGTCACTAGACTAGTGAGGAATGAGCAGTTCTTC. It is translated as CASSVTRLVRNEQFF.

This clone was seen at least ten times. The V gene is TRBV29-1, the J gene TRBJ2-7; 7 bases agree with TRBD1. Unmatched junction bases numbered 16, after V lost 5 bases and J lost 0 bases. Germline-derived CDR1 and CDR2 are SQVTM and ANQGSEA. There are 17 residues in the CDR3. This CDR3 reads CSVFSVPRTGASYEQYF. The CDR3 DNA reads as TGCAGCGTTTTCTCGGTCCCCCGAACAGGGGCCTCCTACGAGCAGTACTTC.

The chain joins TRBV3-1 (or the pseudogene TRBV3-2) to TRBJ2-7, with D hard to call. The CDR3 loop spans 14 amino acids. Germline-derived CDR1 and CDR2 are LGHDT and YNNKEL (reference sequence). V lost 0 bases and J lost 2, with 8 bases in between. The CDR3 sequence: CASSQDYGAYEQYF. The CDR3 DNA sequence: TGTGCCAGCAGCCAAGATTACGGCGCCTACGAGCAGTACTTC.

This sequence joins TRBV28 and TRBJ1-5, with D possibly being TRBD1 (6 bases). The CDR3 contains 15 residues. The germline gives CDR1 MDHEN, CDR2 SYDVKM. V lost 5 bases, J lost 6 bases, and 17 bases lay in between. The CDR3: CASSTPQGRAQPQHF. CDR3 DNA sequence: TGTGCCAGCAGTACCCCACAGGGACGGGCTCAGCCCCAGCATTTT.

This clone has a single count. This chain joins TRBV19 and TRBJ2-1; TRBD2 aligns across 8 bases. The length of the CDR3 is 15 residues. The trim removed 3 bases at V and 5 bases at J, leaving 6 bases unmatched. Germline CDR1 reads LNHDA; CDR2 reads SQIVND (reference sequence). CDR3 amino acids: CASSISSSGHNEQFF. Written as DNA, the CDR3 is TGTGCCAGTAGTATCTCGTCTAGCGGGCACAATGAGCAGTTCTTC.

The V gene is TRBV6-4, the J gene TRBJ2-3; TRBD1 or TRBD2 may be the D gene (5 bases each). This CDR3 is built from 14 residues. V was pared by 8 bases and J by 2 bases, with 14 bases between. Germline V CDR1 and CDR2: MRHNA, SNTAGT. CDR3 residues: CASRRDGYTDTQYF. The CDR3 region has the DNA TGTGCCAGCCGCCGGGACGGATACACAGATACGCAGTATTTT.

V gene TRBV3-1 (or the pseudogene TRBV3-2) combines with J gene TRBJ2-7; the D is unclear. Trimming took 4 bases from V and 2 from J, leaving 18 bases between them. Germline V gives CDR1 LGHDT, CDR2 YNNKEL (reference sequence). The CDR3 length is 16 residues. The CDR3 here is CASSPAKLGPAYEQYF. In DNA form, the CDR3 reads TGTGCCAGCAGCCCAGCGAAACTCGGGCCCGCCTACGAGCAGTACTTC.

The chain recombines TRBV7-9 with TRBJ1-5; 10 positions agree with TRBD1. CDR3 length equals 17 residues. The germline gives CDR1 SEHNR, CDR2 FQNEAQ (reference sequence). With 5 bases clipped from V and 4 bases from J, the junction kept 11 bases outside the gene matches. The CDR3 loop reads CASSPGTGETYNQPQHF. The CDR3 nucleotides read TGTGCCAGCAGCCCCGGGACAGGGGAGACCTATAATCAGCCCCAGCATTTT.

The rearrangement links TRBV6-5 to TRBJ1-3, with 9 positions matching TRBD1. The ends lost 7 bases at V and 3 bases at J; junction bases unmatched: 4. The CDR3 sequence is 14 residues long. Per the germline V gene, CDR1 is MNHEY and CDR2 is SVGAGI. The CDR3 reads CASKSDRGGNTIYF. The CDR3 DNA is TGTGCCAGCAAATCGGACAGGGGTGGAAACACCATATATTTT.

This chain joins TRBV5-4 and TRBJ2-2; 8 bases are a match to TRBD2. The CDR3 has 15 amino acids. The V segment lost 0 bases and the J segment 6 bases; nucleotides outside the gene matches: 4. Per germline, CDR1 SGHNT and CDR2 YYREEE (reference sequence). In nucleotides, the CDR3 is TGTGCCAGCAGCTTGGCGGGGGGGCCGGCCGGGGAGCTGTTTTTT. Its protein product is CASSLAGGPAGELFF.